One TCR beta chain is described in this entry. Its antigen is still unknown. No much larger clonotype is one base removed from it; base qualities were not supplied. The data were taken from a study of cytomegalovirus exposure and HLA in healthy donors (dated by TCRdb to the late 2010s). Notes on the research overall: According to an earlier analysis of a few hundred of the donors, roughly 180 million T cells yielded 90 million to 140 million unique TCR beta sequences and about 300 Gb of sequence data. An early release covering about 600 HLA-typed donors comprised approximately 290 gigabases of sequencing data and 85 million to 100 million unique TCR sequences. Of the 300 to 500 genotyped donors, approximately 80% were placed in the genetic ancestry cluster associated with self-reported Caucasian donors. The study aimed to test whether cataloging public T cell receptors could reveal signatures of past pathogen exposure. Using immunosequencing, the study profiled T cell repertoires from fewer than 850 subjects and related those repertoires to cytomegalovirus serostatus. In addition to the first cohort of 666 subjects, a separate validation cohort of 100 to 150 different subjects was used. To predict cytomegalovirus infection status, the study combined high-throughput TCR immunosequencing, statistical association of individual TCRs with disease status, and machine learning. A later analysis re-examined previously published TCR beta repertoires from around 670 donors and added high-resolution HLA genotyping to investigate patterns of TCR occurrence. Rather than using new phenotypic data, the later analysis identified candidate immune exposures from TCR beta sequences and from how often those sequences occurred across donors. In an earlier analysis of about 590 of the donors, high-throughput TCR beta sequencing was used to judge whether each TCR beta V gene segment behaved as functional or pseudogenic. Donor age, sex, ethnicity and CMV serostatus were compiled together with the repertoire data. In a later genetic analysis, genome-wide SNP genotypes for about 65% of the roughly 700 donors were used, and that subset was treated as a discovery cohort. Every repertoire in the discovery cohort had been generated on one and the same sequencing platform. HLA typing covered class I and class II loci at four-digit resolution. Typing coverage varied by locus: roughly 629-630 donors for A, B, C, DRB1 and DQB1; roughly 520 for DQA1; around 570 for DPA1; 400 to 480 for DPB1. About five DR-DQ haplotypes were treated as single units for association and clustering because of strong linkage in the cohort. Among about 360 genotyped donors of the cohort, an average of roughly 240,000 unique TCR beta nucleotide sequences were sequenced per donor, roughly a sixth of them non-productive. Study-wide conclusions, independent of this receptor: According to a later analysis, parvovirus B19, influenza, CMV and Epstein-Barr virus appeared linked to several top co-occurrence clusters. Some IMGT-functional V segments, including TRBV6-2 and TRBV6-3, could not be distinguished by the 87-base-pair reads and were therefore excluded. When HLA alleles, especially DR and DQ, strongly co-occurred, attributing TCR associations to individual alleles was difficult. In a later analysis, most CMV-associated TCR beta chains were found to appear HLA-restricted, with HLA associations seemingly driven largely by CMV exposure. In vitro tests confirmed that a few of the cytomegalovirus-associated TCR beta chains recognize cytomegalovirus antigens. In a later analysis, the rate of TCR association differed among HLA loci, with DRB1 alleles having the most associated TCRs and HLA-C alleles having the fewest. The study gave a list of under 200 TCR beta chains associated with cytomegalovirus. A group of highly shared sequence variants was considered likely to be a technical artifact of the sequencing pipeline. Linkage disequilibrium might explain the correlated functional status among segregating V segments, but an unknown experimental factor could not be ruled out. In both the original and validation cohorts, the classifier was reported to diagnose cytomegalovirus status with high specificity and sensitivity. The earlier analysis of a few hundred of the donors excluded roughly 17 rarely observed V segments, including chromosome 9 orphons, because counts were too low. Compared with the roughly 670-donor mean, donors in an Asian-associated ancestry cluster had fewer N-insertions in productive TCRs, according to a later genetic analysis. Most TCR sequences were seen in very few donors, while some public TCRs were found in many individuals. In a later analysis, 16,951 TCR beta sequences were associated with specific HLA alleles at a false discovery rate of 0.05. A further reported finding was that TCR beta sequences accurately predicted the HLA-A and HLA-B alleles for most subjects in the first cohort. According to the authors, the approach could potentially be generalized to other disease states and immunological phenotypes. This cohort had only TCR beta chains sequenced, and the lack of alpha or paired-chain data limited which features could be detected. Presence/absence analyses assumed roughly uniform sequencing depth across donors, an assumption that may not hold. A later genetic analysis associated a missense DCLRE1C variant with V-gene and J-gene trimming of TCR beta chains, and an independent cohort replicated the association. Broadly in line with IMGT annotations, most TCR beta V segments showed up in productive rearrangements about 87% or about 30% of the time in an earlier analysis of 587 of the donors. Because HLA typing was missing for some donors at each locus, association tests included only the typed subset. Compared with equally common non-associated chains, HLA-associated TCR beta chains in a later analysis were more clonally expanded and had lower generation probabilities. CMV serostatus was the only immune exposure information available for the cohort.

In total, around 600 healthy bone marrow donors made up the cohort. At the time of sampling, all cohort members were nominally healthy, though unrecorded immune exposures were likely present. The donor was CMV seropositive and was included in the group of approximately 310 seropositive cohort members. A peripheral blood sample was provided by each donor, and peripheral blood mononuclear cells were used for TCR beta sequencing. The Qiagen DNeasy Blood Extraction Kit was used to extract genomic DNA from the blood cell samples. V is cut by 0 bases and J by 3 bases, and the space between the germline ends is 8 bases. Including cysteine and phenylalanine, the CDR3 has 14 amino acids. The read is trimmed to its CDR3 DNA, 42 bases read in frame from base 1. CDR1 SEHNR and CDR2 FQNEAQ are derived from the germline V gene (reference sequence). To prepare the library, the immunoSEQ multiplex PCR assay was applied. For the multiplex PCR, a mixture combining 60 forward primers for TCR Vbeta segments and 13 reverse primers for TCR Jbeta segments was used. A multiplex PCR assay on genomic DNA amplified the CDR3 region of rearranged TCR beta genes. Amplified TCR beta libraries were sequenced as 87-base-pair reads on the Illumina HiSeq System. The authors processed their data as follows. A later analysis tallied 75 million to 85 million unique TCR beta chains across the 600 to 700 repertoires, and around 9.9 million of those chains were shared by two or more donors. Raw reads were error-corrected and collapsed into unique sequences with a nearest-neighbor algorithm that merged closely related sequences to remove PCR and sequencing errors. Alignment of CDR3 sequences to IMGT reference sequences was used to assign V, D and J gene segments. For a sequence to be retained, a match of at least six nucleotides was required to both a V gene segment and a J gene segment. Rearrangements were classified as productive when the CDR3 lacked stop codons and remained in frame with V and J, and all other rearrangements were classified as non-productive. Following IMGT convention, CDR3 was defined as the stretch from the second conserved V-encoded cysteine to the conserved J-encoded phenylalanine. In an earlier analysis of roughly 610 of the donors, sequences lacking an unambiguous match to a single V gene segment were excluded. In an earlier analysis of approximately 500 of the donors, a V segment was called functional when productive rearrangements were above 56.7%, and segregating when the standard deviation between donors exceeded 5%. A statistical classification framework was developed to diagnose cytomegalovirus status using the catalog of TCR beta chain sequences. In a later analysis, V and J genes were assigned by comparing TCR nucleotide sequences against IMGT/GENE-DB human TR gene sequences. A later analysis assigned CDR3 sequences and most-parsimonious VDJ recombination scenarios with the TCRdist pipeline. A later analysis defined each TCR beta chain by its CDR3 amino acid sequence plus V-gene family, and excluded reads lacking a unique V-gene family. As a way to deal with suspected cross-contamination and a sequencing artifact, a later analysis dropped more than 500 nucleotide sequences that were highly shared and had low generation probability. In a later analysis, a clonal expansion index was calculated for each public chain from normalized within-repertoire ranks of inferred template counts. In a later analysis, generation probabilities were computed with a VDJ recombination model fitted to out-of-frame rearrangements, and the resulting probabilities were checked against IGoR. A later analysis scored TCR-TCR, TCR-HLA and TCR-CMV co-occurrence with hypergeometric tests, applying a repertoire-size bias correction to TCR pairs. False discovery rates were estimated in a later analysis by permuting HLA or CMV assignments 20 times. In a later analysis, co-occurring TCRs were grouped with DBSCAN, and TCRdist sequence similarity was added when clustering was performed within HLA-allele-positive subsets. Repertoires with fewer than 30,000 or more than 120,000 public chains, plus five repertoires with anomalous nucleotide sharing, were excluded from co-occurrence clustering. Here the immuneACCESS table is served through TCRdb, limited to in-frame sequences with V and J called. Missing clones are a known gap in these copies; in checked studies unresolved V genes cover under half, and the rest lacks a known reason. V and J calls and clone size follow that table, whereas D and trimming were derived from the DNA. A total of roughly 110,000 clones appear in this sample, under 85% of them only once. The ten largest clones take up over 4% of the sample.

The material sequenced was PBMCs. The receptor was derived from a man aged 25 to 45 in good health and CMV-seropositive. This chain joins TRBV7-9 to TRBJ1-2; no D gene is confidently identified. The CDR3 reads CASSLAPRDYGYTF. The nucleotide sequence reads as follows: TGTGCCAGCAGCTTAGCCCCGAGAGACTATGGCTACACCTTC. The full variable domain, with segments outside the CDR3 supplied by the reference TRBV7-9 and TRBJ1-2 proteins, appears as DTGVSQNPRHKITKRGQNVTFRCDPISEHNRLYWYRQTLGQGPEFLTYFQNEAQLEKSRLLSDRFSAERPKGSFSTLEIQRTEQGDSAMYLCASSLAPRDYGYTFGSGTRLTVV.